These T cell receptor beta chains were read from a single sample in a study of CD8+CD57+ T cells in acquired aplastic anemia. Using its own MiXCR run on the reads, TCRdb lists one record per CDR3 protein. The repertoire has around 430,000 distinct CDR3 sequences, 25% to 40% of them found once; the top ten carry about 0.8%. Input material: sorted CD4+, CD8+, or CD8+CD57+ T cells (not recorded which) from PBMCs. The receptors here all came from a human donor with aplastic anemia. Both conserved end residues are part of each CDR3. D genes are given only for firm matches. Size tells how often a clone was seen (once, few, many) or the class of an expanded clone, and some rows leave it out.

d_call,v_call,j_call,clone_size,cdr3_nt,cdr3_aa
TRBD1,TRBV10-3,TRBJ1-3,NA,TGTGCCATCAGTCCTGCGGGGCAGGGGGCTGAGGACACCATATATTTT,CAISPAGQGAEDTIYF
NA,TRBV19,TRBJ2-5,NA,TGTGCCAGCAGCGCCCTAAGGGGGGGGGAGACCCAGTACTTC,CASSALRGGETQYF
NA,TRBV12-3/TRBV12-4,TRBJ1-4,few,TGTGCCAGCACTCCGGGTGGGAAACTGTTTTTT,CASTPGGKLFF
NA,TRBV11-2,TRBJ1-6,few,TGTGCCAGCAGCTTAGTTGCCGGGGTACCAGGGTCACCCCTCCACTTT,CASSLVAGVPGSPLHF
NA,TRBV12-3/TRBV12-4,TRBJ1-2,NA,TGTGCCAGCAGTTTAGGCCACAATGGCTACACCTTC,CASSLGHNGYTF
NA,TRBV12-3/TRBV12-4,TRBJ2-5,many,TGTGCCAGCAGTGTTGAGGGATACCAAGAGACCCAGTACTTC,CASSVEGYQETQYF
NA,TRBV7-6,TRBJ1-5,many,TGTGCCAGCCGCACGGGAAGCAATCAGCCCCAGCATTTT,CASRTGSNQPQHF
NA,TRBV3-1,TRBJ2-7,few,TGTGCCAGCAGCCAAGATTTGCCAGGCAGGCAGTACTTC,CASSQDLPGRQYF
TRBD2,TRBV2,TRBJ2-7,NA,TGTGCCAGCAGAACTGTGGGACTAGCGTACGAGCAGTACTTC,CASRTVGLAYEQYF
TRBD1,TRBV12-3/TRBV12-4,TRBJ2-2,NA,TGTGCCAGCAGACTAGGGACAGGGACGAACACCGGGGAGCTGTTTTTT,CASRLGTGTNTGELFF
NA,TRBV12-3/TRBV12-4,TRBJ1-4,NA,TGTGCCAGCAGTCCACAGGGTATTTCAGGAGAAAAACTGTTTTTT,CASSPQGISGEKLFF
NA,TRBV15,TRBJ1-5,NA,TGTGCCACCAGCAGGGTCAGCGGGAGAGAGACCCAGCATTTT,CATSRVSGRETQHF
NA,TRBV7-3,TRBJ2-3,NA,TGTGCCAGCAGCTTAAACCAAGATACGCAGTATTTT,CASSLNQDTQYF
TRBD2,TRBV9,TRBJ2-3,few,TGTGCCAGCAGCGTGGGTAGCGGGGGATCAGATACGCAGTATTTT,CASSVGSGGSDTQYF
NA,TRBV19,TRBJ2-3,many,TGTGCCAGTAACACAGGGTCCACAGATACGCAGTATTTT,CASNTGSTDTQYF
TRBD1,TRBV9,TRBJ2-7,NA,TGTGCCAGCAGCGGGAGAGGGACAGGGGGCGGCGAGCAGTACTTC,CASSGRGTGGGEQYF
NA,TRBV10-3,TRBJ1-6,NA,TGTGCCAGCCCCCCAGAATCCTATAATTCACCCCTCCACTTT,CASPPESYNSPLHF
TRBD2,TRBV20-1,TRBJ2-1,NA,TGCAGTGCCCGATCTTACACTAGCGGGAGGGCGTGGAATGAGCAGTTCTTC,CSARSYTSGRAWNEQFF
TRBD1,TRBV20-1,TRBJ2-7,NA,TGCAGTGCTCACTGGACAGGGGGCACCTACGAGCAGTACTTC,CSAHWTGGTYEQYF
TRBD2,TRBV20-1,TRBJ2-7,many,TGCAGTGCACCGGGACTAGCTGGCGAGCAGTACTTC,CSAPGLAGEQYF
NA,TRBV5-1,TRBJ2-3,many,TGCGCCAGCCCCTCCTACAGCGGAGATACGCAGTATTTT,CASPSYSGDTQYF
NA,TRBV5-4,TRBJ1-6,NA,TGTGCCAGCAGCTTGGTCGGCAGGGGAGGTAATTCACCCCTCCACTTT,CASSLVGRGGNSPLHF
NA,TRBV9,TRBJ1-4,NA,TGTGCCAGCAGCGTAGCTACGGGGATGGGGGGCAATGAAAAACTGTTTTTT,CASSVATGMGGNEKLFF
NA,TRBV20-1,TRBJ1-2,many,TGCAGTGCTAGATGGATGGGGGGCGATGGCTACACCTTC,CSARWMGGDGYTF
NA,TRBV10-3,TRBJ1-4,many,TGTGCCATCAGTGAAAGGTTTCAGGAAAAACTGTTTTTT,CAISERFQEKLFF
NA,TRBV20-1,TRBJ1-3,few,TGCAGTGCTAGGTCGGAATCTGGAAACACCATATATTTT,CSARSESGNTIYF
NA,TRBV19,TRBJ2-3,few,TGTGCCAGTAGTAAGGCCCTGAATACGGGTCTCACAGATACGCAGTATTTT,CASSKALNTGLTDTQYF
NA,TRBV7-9,TRBJ2-2,NA,TGTGCCAGCAGATTAGGGTCCGGGGAGCTGTTTTTT,CASRLGSGELFF
NA,TRBV29-1,TRBJ2-6,few,TGCAGCGTCGAATACGGGGCGTCTGGGGCCAACGTCCTGACTTTC,CSVEYGASGANVLTF
TRBD1,TRBV7-3,TRBJ1-1,once,TGTGCCAGCAGCCTGGGGGACAGAAAAACAACCCTTGAAGCTTTCTTT,CASSLGDRKTTLEAFF
NA,TRBV20-1,TRBJ2-7,many,TGCAGTGCTAATCGGGGGCGTCTTGACGAGCAGTACTTC,CSANRGRLDEQYF
NA,TRBV6-5,TRBJ1-1,NA,TGCGCCAGCAGTTACGATGGCGCAGGAGTGAACACTGAAGCTTTCTTT,CASSYDGAGVNTEAFF
NA,TRBV7-2,TRBJ2-3,NA,TGTGCCAGCAGCCTTAGCGCTGACACAGATACGCAGTATTTT,CASSLSADTDTQYF
NA,TRBV7-9,TRBJ1-5,once,TGCGCCAGCAGCCAACACAGGGATAGCGATCAGCCCCAGCATTTT,CASSQHRDSDQPQHF
NA,TRBV3-1,TRBJ1-2,many,TGTGCCAGCAGCCACCGGGGGGAAGGCTACACCTTC,CASSHRGEGYTF
NA,TRBV6-1,TRBJ2-7,NA,TGTGCCAGCAGCAAAAGACAGGGCGCGGGGAGTAGCGAGCAGTACTTC,CASSKRQGAGSSEQYF
TRBD1,TRBV6-1,TRBJ1-1,few,TGTGCCAGCAGCGACCATGGACAGGGACGAAATGAAGCTTTCTTT,CASSDHGQGRNEAFF
TRBD2,TRBV2,TRBJ2-3,NA,TGTGCCAGCAGTGAAACTAGCGGGGGTGACACAGATACGCAGTATTTT,CASSETSGGDTDTQYF
NA,TRBV19,TRBJ1-1,many,TGTGCCAGTAGTATCGTGTTGGGGAACACTGAAGCTTTCTTT,CASSIVLGNTEAFF
NA,TRBV29-1,TRBJ2-3,many,TGCAGCGTTGAGGGACGGGCCCCAATACGCGAGTATTTT,CSVEGRAPIREYF
TRBD1,TRBV9,TRBJ1-1,many,TGTGCCAGCAGCGTAAGGCCTACGCAGGGGGATAACACTGAAGCTTTCTTT,CASSVRPTQGDNTEAFF
NA,TRBV25-1,TRBJ2-5,NA,TGTGCCAGCAGTGAATTGGGGAGAGGGCAAGAGACCCAGTACTTC,CASSELGRGQETQYF
NA,TRBV5-1,TRBJ2-1,NA,TGCGCCAGCAGGCCGGACTACGGATCCTACGATGAGCAGTTCTTC,CASRPDYGSYDEQFF
TRBD1,TRBV10-3,TRBJ2-1,many,TGTGCCATCGGGTCCCGGGACAGCTCCTACAATGAGCAGTTCTTC,CAIGSRDSSYNEQFF
TRBD1,TRBV2,TRBJ1-1,NA,TGTGCCAGCAGGGTTGGGACAGGGTCGGTCACTGAAGCTTTCTTT,CASRVGTGSVTEAFF
NA,TRBV12-3/TRBV12-4,TRBJ1-4,NA,TGTGCCAGCAGTTTATTGGCGGATGCAACTAATGAAAAACTGTTTTTT,CASSLLADATNEKLFF
NA,TRBV15,TRBJ2-7,NA,TGTGCCACCAGCCGCCAGGACAGCCTTTACGAGCAGTACTTC,CATSRQDSLYEQYF
TRBD1,TRBV20-1,TRBJ1-6,many,TGCAGTGCTAGAGATCGGGGGACAGATTCCTCACCCCTCCACTTT,CSARDRGTDSSPLHF
NA,TRBV14,TRBJ1-2,many,TGTGCCAGCAGCCAAGACTTCATGCCTAACTATGGCTACACCTTC,CASSQDFMPNYGYTF
NA,TRBV25-1,TRBJ2-7,NA,TGTGCCAGCAGGGGAAGGGGTGCTGGCTCCTACGAGCAGTACTTC,CASRGRGAGSYEQYF
TRBD1,TRBV25-1,TRBJ1-6,once,TGTGCTCAACCGGGACAGGCTAATTCACCCCTCCACTTT,CAQPGQANSPLHF
NA,TRBV2,TRBJ1-2,many,TGTGCCAGCAGTGAAGCGGGATTGGGCTATGGCTACACCTTC,CASSEAGLGYGYTF
NA,TRBV25-1,TRBJ2-7,few,TGTGCCAGCAGCGCCGGCCCCCCGGGGAGCGGCTACGAGCAGTACTTC,CASSAGPPGSGYEQYF